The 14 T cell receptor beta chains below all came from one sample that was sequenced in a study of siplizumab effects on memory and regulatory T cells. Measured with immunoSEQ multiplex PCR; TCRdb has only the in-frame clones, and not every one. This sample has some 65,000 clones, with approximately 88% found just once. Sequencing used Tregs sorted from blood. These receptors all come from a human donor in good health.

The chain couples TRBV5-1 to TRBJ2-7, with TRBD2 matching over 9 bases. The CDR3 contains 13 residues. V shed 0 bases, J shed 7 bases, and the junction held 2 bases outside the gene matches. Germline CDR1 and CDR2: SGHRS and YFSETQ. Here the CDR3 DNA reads TGCGCCAGCAGCTTGGGGCGGGAGGGGGAGCAGTACTTC. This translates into CASSLGREGEQYF. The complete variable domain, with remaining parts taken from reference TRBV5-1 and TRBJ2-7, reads KAGVTQTPRYLIKTRGQQVTLSCSPISGHRSVSWYQQTPGQGLQFLFEYFSETQRNKGNFPGRFSGRQFSNSRSEMNVSTLELGDSALYLCASSLGREGEQYFGPGTRLTVT.

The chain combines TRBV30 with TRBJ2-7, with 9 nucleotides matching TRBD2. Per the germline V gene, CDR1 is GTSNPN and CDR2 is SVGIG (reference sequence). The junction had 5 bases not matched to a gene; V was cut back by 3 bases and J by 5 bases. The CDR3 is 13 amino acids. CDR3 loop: CAWRWLAGHEQYF. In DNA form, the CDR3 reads TGTGCCTGGAGATGGCTAGCGGGGCACGAGCAGTACTTC.

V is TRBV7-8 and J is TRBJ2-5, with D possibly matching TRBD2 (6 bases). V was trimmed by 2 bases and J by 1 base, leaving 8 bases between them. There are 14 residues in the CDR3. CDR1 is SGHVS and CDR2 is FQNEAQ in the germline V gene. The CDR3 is CASSLSGVQETQYF. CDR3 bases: TGTGCCAGCAGCTTATCGGGGGTCCAAGAGACCCAGTACTTC.

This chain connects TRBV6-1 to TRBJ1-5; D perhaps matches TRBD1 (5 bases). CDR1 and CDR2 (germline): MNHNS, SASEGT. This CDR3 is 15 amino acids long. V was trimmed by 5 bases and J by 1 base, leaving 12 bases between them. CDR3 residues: CASSHGGSSNQPQHF. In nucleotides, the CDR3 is TGTGCCAGCAGTCACGGGGGGAGCAGCAATCAGCCCCAGCATTTT.

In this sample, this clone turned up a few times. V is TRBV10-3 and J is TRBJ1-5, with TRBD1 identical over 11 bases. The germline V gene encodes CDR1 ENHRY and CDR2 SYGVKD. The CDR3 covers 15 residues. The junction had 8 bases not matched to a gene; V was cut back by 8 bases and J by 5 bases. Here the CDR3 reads CAIAPGQGDYQPQHF. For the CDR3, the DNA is TGTGCCATCGCCCCGGGACAGGGGGATTATCAGCCCCAGCATTTT.

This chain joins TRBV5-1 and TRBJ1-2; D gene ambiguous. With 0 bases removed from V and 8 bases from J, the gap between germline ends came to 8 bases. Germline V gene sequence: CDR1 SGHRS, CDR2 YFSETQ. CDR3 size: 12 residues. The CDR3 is CASSLGGRGYTF. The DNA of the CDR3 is TGCGCCAGCAGCTTGGGGGGAAGAGGCTACACCTTC.

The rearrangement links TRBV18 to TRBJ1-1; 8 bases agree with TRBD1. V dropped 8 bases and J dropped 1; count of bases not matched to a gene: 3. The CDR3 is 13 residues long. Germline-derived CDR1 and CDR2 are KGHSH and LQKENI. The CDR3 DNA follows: TGTGCCAGCGCGGACAGGGAGAACACTGAAGCTTTCTTT. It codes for CASADRENTEAFF. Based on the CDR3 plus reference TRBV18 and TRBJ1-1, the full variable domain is NAGVMQNPRHLVRRRGQEARLRCSPMKGHSHVYWYRQLPEEGLKFMVYLQKENIIDESGMPKERFSAEFPKEGPSILRIQQVVRGDSAAYFCASADRENTEAFFGQGTRLTVV.

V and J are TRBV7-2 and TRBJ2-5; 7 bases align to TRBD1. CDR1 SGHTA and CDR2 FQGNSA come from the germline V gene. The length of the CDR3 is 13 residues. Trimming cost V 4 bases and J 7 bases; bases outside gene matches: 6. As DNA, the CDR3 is TGTGCCAGCAGCTCCGACAGGGATGGGACCCAGTACTTC. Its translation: CASSSDRDGTQYF.

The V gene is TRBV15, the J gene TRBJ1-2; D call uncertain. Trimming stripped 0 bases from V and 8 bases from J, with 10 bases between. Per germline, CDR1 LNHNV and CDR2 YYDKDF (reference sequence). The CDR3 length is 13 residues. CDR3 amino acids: CATSRDSRVGYTF. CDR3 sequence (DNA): TGTGCCACCAGCAGAGACTCCCGGGTAGGCTACACCTTC. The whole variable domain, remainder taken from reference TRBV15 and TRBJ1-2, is DAMVIQNPRYQVTQFGKPVTLSCSQTLNHNVMYWYQQKSSQAPKLLFHYYDKDFNNEADTPDNFQSRRPNTSFCFLDIRSPGLGDTAMYLCATSRDSRVGYTFGSGTRLTVV.

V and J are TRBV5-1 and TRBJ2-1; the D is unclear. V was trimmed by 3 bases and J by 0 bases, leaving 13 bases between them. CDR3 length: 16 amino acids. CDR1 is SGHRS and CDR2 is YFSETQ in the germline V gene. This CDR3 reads CASSYEPNFSYNEQFF. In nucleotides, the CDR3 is TGCGCCAGCAGCTACGAGCCCAACTTCTCCTACAATGAGCAGTTCTTC.

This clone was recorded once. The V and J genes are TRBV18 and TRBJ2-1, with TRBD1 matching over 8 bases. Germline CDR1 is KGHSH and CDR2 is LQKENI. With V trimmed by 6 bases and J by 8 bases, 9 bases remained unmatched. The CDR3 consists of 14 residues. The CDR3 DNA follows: TGTGCCAGCTCGCGAGGACAGGGTTTCGATGAGCAGTTCTTC. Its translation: CASSRGQGFDEQFF.

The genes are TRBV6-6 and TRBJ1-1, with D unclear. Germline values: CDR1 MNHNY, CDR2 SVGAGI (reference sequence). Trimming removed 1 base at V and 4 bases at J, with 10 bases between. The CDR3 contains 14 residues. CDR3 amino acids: CASSYFRVGTEAFF. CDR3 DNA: TGTGCCAGCAGTTACTTTAGGGTGGGCACTGAAGCTTTCTTT.

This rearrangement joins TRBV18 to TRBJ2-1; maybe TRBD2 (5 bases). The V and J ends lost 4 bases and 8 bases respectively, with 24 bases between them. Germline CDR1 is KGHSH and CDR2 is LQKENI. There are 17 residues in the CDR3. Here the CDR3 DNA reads TGTGCCAGCTCACTCCTCTTGGGTAGTGGGCACGGGGATGAGCAGTTCTTC. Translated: CASSLLLGSGHGDEQFF.

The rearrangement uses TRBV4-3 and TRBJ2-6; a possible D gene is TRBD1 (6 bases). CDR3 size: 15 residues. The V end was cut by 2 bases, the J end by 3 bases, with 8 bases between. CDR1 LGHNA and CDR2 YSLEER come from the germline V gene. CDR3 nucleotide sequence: TGCGCCAGCAGCCAAAGGGGGTTTGGGGCCAACGTCCTGACTTTC. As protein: CASSQRGFGANVLTF.